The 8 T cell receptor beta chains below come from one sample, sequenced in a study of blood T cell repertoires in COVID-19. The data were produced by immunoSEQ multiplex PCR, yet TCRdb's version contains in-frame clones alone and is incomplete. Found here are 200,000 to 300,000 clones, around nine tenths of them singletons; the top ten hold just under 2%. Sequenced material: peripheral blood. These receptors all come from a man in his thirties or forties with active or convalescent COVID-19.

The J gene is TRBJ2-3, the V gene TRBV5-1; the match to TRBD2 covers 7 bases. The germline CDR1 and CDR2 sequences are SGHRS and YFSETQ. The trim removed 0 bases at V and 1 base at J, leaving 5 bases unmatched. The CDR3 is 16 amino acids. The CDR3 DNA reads TGCGCCAGCAGCTTGGGTTCCGCGGGGGGCACAGATACGCAGTATTTT. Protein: CASSLGSAGGTDTQYF.

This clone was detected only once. Here the CDR3 reads CASSLIQYIQYF. DNA of the CDR3: TGTGCCAGCAGTTTAATCCAGTACATTCAGTACTTC. The rearrangement links TRBV12-3 or TRBV12-4 to TRBJ2-4; D remains unclear. Trimming stripped 2 bases from V and 8 bases from J, with 7 bases between. CDR3 length: 12 residues.

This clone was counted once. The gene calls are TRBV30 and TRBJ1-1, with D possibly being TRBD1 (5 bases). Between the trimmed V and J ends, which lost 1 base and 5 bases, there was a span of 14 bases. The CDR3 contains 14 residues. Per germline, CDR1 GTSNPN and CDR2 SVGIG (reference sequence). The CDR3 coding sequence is TGTGCCTGGAGTGCGCTACAGGAGGGAACTGAAGCTTTCTTT. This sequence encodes CAWSALQEGTEAFF. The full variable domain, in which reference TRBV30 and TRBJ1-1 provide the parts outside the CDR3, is SQTIHQWPATLVQPVGSPLSLECTVEGTSNPNLYWYRQAAGRGLQLLFYSVGIGQISSEVPQNLSASRPQDRQFILSSKKLLLSDSGFYLCAWSALQEGTEAFFGQGTRLTVV.

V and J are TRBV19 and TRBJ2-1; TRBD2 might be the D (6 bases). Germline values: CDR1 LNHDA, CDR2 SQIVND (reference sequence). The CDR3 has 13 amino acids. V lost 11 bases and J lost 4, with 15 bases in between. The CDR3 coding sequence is TGTGCCGTTGGGACTGATGATTACAATGAGCAGTTCTTC. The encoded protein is CAVGTDDYNEQFF.

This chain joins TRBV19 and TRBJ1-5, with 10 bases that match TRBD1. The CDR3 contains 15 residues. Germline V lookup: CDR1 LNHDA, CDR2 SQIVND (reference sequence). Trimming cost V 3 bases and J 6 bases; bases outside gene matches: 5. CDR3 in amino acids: CASSIGQGGVQPQHF. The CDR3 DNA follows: TGTGCCAGTAGTATTGGACAGGGGGGCGTTCAGCCCCAGCATTTT.

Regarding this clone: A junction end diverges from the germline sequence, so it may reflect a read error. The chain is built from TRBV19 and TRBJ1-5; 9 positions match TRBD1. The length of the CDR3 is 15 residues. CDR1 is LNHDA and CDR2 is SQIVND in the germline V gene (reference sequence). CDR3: CVSSIAGQGFQPQHF. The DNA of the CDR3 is TGTGTCAGTAGTATAGCGGGACAGGGATTTCAGCCCCAGCATTTT.

The CDR3 nucleotides read TGTGCCAGTAGTATAGTTCCGATAACAGGGTTGGAACAGCCCCAGCATTTT. Amino acids: CASSIVPITGLEQPQHF. V and J are TRBV19 and TRBJ1-5; weak D call: TRBD1 (6 bases). The length of the CDR3 is 17 residues. Trimming removed 1 base at V and 7 bases at J, with 20 bases between. Looked up from germline, CDR1 is LNHDA and CDR2 is SQIVND (reference sequence).

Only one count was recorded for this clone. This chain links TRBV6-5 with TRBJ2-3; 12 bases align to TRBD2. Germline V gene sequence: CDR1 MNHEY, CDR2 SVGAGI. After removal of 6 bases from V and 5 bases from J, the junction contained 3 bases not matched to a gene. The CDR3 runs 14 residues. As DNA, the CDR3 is TGTGCCAGCAGCCTAGCGGGGGGGTTAGATACGCAGTATTTT. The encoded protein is CASSLAGGLDTQYF.